The clone carrying this T cell receptor (beta chain) was recorded once. Antigen: not known. Profiled with immunoSEQ multiplex PCR; TCRdb holds only in-frame clones, not every one. The top ten hold 2.5% to 3% of the sample, which has 200,000 or so clones, 75% to 90% seen once. This CDR3 has 13 amino acids. In germline, CDR1 is SGHTA, CDR2 FQGNSA. Trimming took 3 bases from V and 5 from J; bases not matched to a gene: 1. The sample is drawn from a study of T cell responses to AZD1222 COVID-19 vaccine. Findings and caveats of the study: Nearly half of spike-specific TCRs reportedly target unmutated variant regions. CD4 TCRs covered the whole spike, strongest at regions 160-218 and 743-854.

This TCR derives from an adult in good health. Sample: peripheral blood, taken on day 0 of MenACWY control vaccination. The chain recombines TRBV7-2 with TRBJ1-2, with 9 bases matching TRBD1. The CDR3 loop is CASSFGTGYGYTF. CDR3 in DNA: TGTGCCAGCAGCTTCGGGACAGGGTATGGCTACACCTTC.